These 2 T cell receptor beta chains share one sample of origin, sequenced in a study of cytomegalovirus exposure and HLA in healthy donors. Amplification used 60 Vbeta primers and 13 Jbeta primers. Using immunoSEQ multiplex PCR, the repertoire was profiled, and TCRdb retains in-frame clones only, with some absent. Of more than 100,000 clones listed, 79% are singletons. Sample: PBMCs. These TCRs come from a male donor in good health and CMV-seronegative.

The chain combines TRBV11-2 with TRBJ2-5; perhaps TRBD2 as D (7 bases). V lost 1 base and J 7 bases, leaving 13 bases between the germline ends. The CDR3 consists of 14 residues. The germline V gene encodes CDR1 SGHAT and CDR2 FQNNGV. The CDR3 loop reads CASSLVGGAVTQYF. The DNA for the CDR3 is TGTGCCAGCAGCTTAGTTGGGGGGGCGGTGACCCAGTACTTC. Together with reference TRBV11-2 and TRBJ2-5, the CDR3 gives the full variable domain: EAGVAQSPRYKIIEKRQSVAFWCNPISGHATLYWYQQILGQGPKLLIQFQNNGVVDDSQLPKDRFSAERLKGVDSTLKIQPAKLEDSAVYLCASSLVGGAVTQYFGPGTRLLVL.

The genes are TRBV5-1 and TRBJ1-3; TRBD1 matches at 7 bases. The V gene end was trimmed by 1 base and the J gene end by 8 bases; junction bases not matched to a gene: 9. The CDR3 is 15 amino acids. CDR1 and CDR2 from the germline V gene are SGHRS and YFSETQ. DNA of the CDR3: TGCGCCAGCAGCTTGAACAGGGGTGAGGGAGACACCATATATTTT. It encodes CASSLNRGEGDTIYF.